A selection of T cell receptor beta chains follows, all from one sample in a study of cytomegalovirus exposure and HLA in healthy donors. Here immunoSEQ multiplex PCR was the method, and the copy in TCRdb shows in-frame clones only, minus some. The sample contains over 110,000 clones, 60% to 85% of which appear only once. Sequencing was performed on PBMCs. The source of these receptors is a man in his late teens or twenties in good health and CMV-seronegative. The CDR3 runs from the conserved cysteine through the conserved F or W. The D gene is left open where the match is weak. Only some rows state a clone size, as once, few, many or a class for expanded clones.

CDR3 DNA	CDR3 protein	V gene	J gene	D gene	clone size
TGTGCCAGCAGCTTAATAAGGGGGCGCACCGGGGAGCTGTTTTTT	CASSLIRGRTGELFF	TRBV7-6	TRBJ2-2	TRBD1	-
TGTGCCAGCTCGGGAGGAGATACGCAGTATTTT	CASSGGDTQYF	TRBV18	TRBJ2-3	-	-
TGTGCCAGCAGCTCGGGTATTGAGGGCTACACCTTC	CASSSGIEGYTF	TRBV11-2	TRBJ1-2	-	-
TGCGCCAGCAGCCCCGGGGACAGTACCTACGAGCAGTACTTC	CASSPGDSTYEQYF	TRBV5-1	TRBJ2-7	TRBD1	-
TGTGCCAGTAGTATTGGAAGACTTAACATTGGAAACACCATATATTTT	CASSIGRLNIGNTIYF	TRBV19	TRBJ1-3	-	once
TGTGCCAGTAGAAAACAGGGGGCCTACGAGCAGTACTTC	CASRKQGAYEQYF	TRBV19	TRBJ2-7	TRBD1	-
TGCGCCAGCAGCGGGGGCCCGGGAAACATTCAGTACTTC	CASSGGPGNIQYF	TRBV4-1	TRBJ2-4	-	-
TGTGCCAGCAGCTTAGGGGCAGGCTACGAGCAGTACTTC	CASSLGAGYEQYF	TRBV11-1	TRBJ2-7	-	-
TGCGCCAGCAGCGAATCGGGGGGCCCCAACACTGAAGCTTTCTTT	CASSESGGPNTEAFF	TRBV4-1	TRBJ1-1	-	-
TGTGCCAGCAGCGTAGCAGGTCCGAACACTGAAGCTTTCTTT	CASSVAGPNTEAFF	TRBV9	TRBJ1-1	-	few
TGTGCCAGCAGCCCAAGCACAGGGATCAGGAATGGCTACACCTTC	CASSPSTGIRNGYTF	TRBV7-9	TRBJ1-2	-	-
TGTGCCTGGAGTCCGGGGACAGGGTATTCACCCCTCCACTTT	CAWSPGTGYSPLHF	TRBV30	TRBJ1-6	TRBD1	-
TGTGCCAGCAATAAATTACAGGGGGGGAACTATGGCTACACCTTC	CASNKLQGGNYGYTF	TRBV6-1	TRBJ1-2	TRBD1	once
TGTGCCGGCAGTGTGGGGGGAGGTTCACCCCTCCACTTT	CAGSVGGGSPLHF	TRBV30	TRBJ1-6	-	-
TGTGCCAGCAGCTTCACAGGCGGCGAGACCCAGTACTTC	CASSFTGGETQYF	TRBV7-9	TRBJ2-5	-	once
TGCGCCAGCAGCTTCACTAGCGTCGTGGAGACCCAGTACTTC	CASSFTSVVETQYF	TRBV5-1	TRBJ2-5	TRBD2	few
TGTGCTAGTGGTTTGGTACTTGACAGGGGGAAAGGCACTGAAGCTTTCTTT	CASGLVLDRGKGTEAFF	TRBV12-5	TRBJ1-1	TRBD1	-
TGTGCCAGCAGCTTAGGTTGGGGCACAGGGGAGAACACTGAAGCTTTCTTT	CASSLGWGTGENTEAFF	TRBV7-9	TRBJ1-1	TRBD1	once
TGTGCCAGCAGTTATGGACAGGACTCTGGGGCCAACGTCCTGACTTTC	CASSYGQDSGANVLTF	TRBV6-5	TRBJ2-6	TRBD1	few
TGTGCCAGCAGCGCAAGGACAGCCTATGGCTACACCTTC	CASSARTAYGYTF	TRBV9	TRBJ1-2	-	-
TGTGCCAGCAGCCAAGATCGGTTGAGGAACACTGAAGCTTTCTTT	CASSQDRLRNTEAFF	TRBV4-2	TRBJ1-1	-	-
TGCGCCAGCAGCAGCGGGGCAGTAGCGGACAATGAGCAGTTCTTC	CASSSGAVADNEQFF	TRBV4-3	TRBJ2-1	TRBD2	-
TGTGCCAGCAGTTTAATAGGGACAGCGTCCCAAGAGACCCAGTACTTC	CASSLIGTASQETQYF	TRBV28	TRBJ2-5	TRBD1	once
TGTGCCAGTAGGGAGAGAGGCAGCGGCTTATGGCCCCAGCATTTT	CASRERGSGLWPQHF	TRBV19	TRBJ1-5	-	once
TGTGCCAGCAGTTTAAGGAGAGGGGGCTCGGATGGCTACACCTTC	CASSLRRGGSDGYTF	TRBV27	TRBJ1-2	TRBD1	few
TGTGCCAGCAGCGTAGAAACAGGGGACCCCTACGAGCAGTACTTC	CASSVETGDPYEQYF	TRBV9	TRBJ2-7	TRBD1	-
TGCGCCAGCAGCCTGGACGGTAGTGATCAGCCCCAGCATTTT	CASSLDGSDQPQHF	TRBV5-1	TRBJ1-5	-	-
TGTGCCAGCAGCCCCTCCCCCGGGCAGGGGTACGAGCAGTACTTC	CASSPSPGQGYEQYF	TRBV7-3	TRBJ2-7	-	-
TGTGCCAGCAGTCGGACTAGCGGGGACTACAATGAGCAGTTCTTC	CASSRTSGDYNEQFF	TRBV6-5	TRBJ2-1	TRBD2	once
TGTGCCAGTAGTATCACGGTTTTGAACACTGAAGCTTTCTTT	CASSITVLNTEAFF	TRBV19	TRBJ1-1	-	-
TGTGCCAGCACGGACAGGCCGCCCTACACCTTC	CASTDRPPYTF	TRBV9	TRBJ1-2	TRBD1	-
TGTGCCAGCAGCTCGCTTTACAGGGTCGGCTACAATGAGCAGTTCTTC	CASSSLYRVGYNEQFF	TRBV13	TRBJ2-1	-	-
TGTGCCAGCAGTTACGGACAGGGCGGAAATTCACCCCTCCACTTT	CASSYGQGGNSPLHF	TRBV6-5	TRBJ1-6	TRBD1	-
TGTGCCAGCAGCGTATCCGGGAACTCTGGAAACACCATATATTTT	CASSVSGNSGNTIYF	TRBV9	TRBJ1-3	-	-
TGTGCCACCAGCAGAGAGGGCAGGGGGCTAGGCTACACCTTC	CATSREGRGLGYTF	TRBV15	TRBJ1-2	TRBD1	-
TGTGCCAGCAGTGAGGACAGGGCATGGACTGAAGCTTTCTTT	CASSEDRAWTEAFF	TRBV6-1	TRBJ1-1	TRBD1	-
TGTGCCAGCAGTTTATCGACAGGAAACACCATATATTTT	CASSLSTGNTIYF	TRBV27	TRBJ1-3	-	-
TGTGCCAGCAGCGTCACTCGGCCCGGAGGGGCTTTCTTT	CASSVTRPGGAFF	TRBV7-8	TRBJ1-1	-	once
TGTGCCAGCAGCGTAGCGACAGGGGACTATGGCTACACCTTC	CASSVATGDYGYTF	TRBV9	TRBJ1-2	TRBD1	-
TGTGCCAGCAGACTAATGACAGGTCAGTTCTCGAGCTCCTACGAGCAGTACTTC	CASRLMTGQFSSSYEQYF	TRBV2	TRBJ2-7	-	-
TGTGCCAGCTCACTGAAACAGGGCGGTAATGAAAAACTGTTTTTT	CASSLKQGGNEKLFF	TRBV18	TRBJ1-4	-	-
TGTGCCAGCAGTGAATGGCGGTCGGCCGCATCCGAGCAGTACTTC	CASSEWRSAASEQYF	TRBV25-1	TRBJ2-7	-	-
TGTGCCAGTAGGAAGAGACAGGATAATTCACCCCTCCACTTT	CASRKRQDNSPLHF	TRBV19	TRBJ1-6	-	-
TGTGCCAGCAGCTTAGGGACAGCTTTAGGGGGCTATGGCTACACCTTC	CASSLGTALGGYGYTF	TRBV7-2	TRBJ1-2	-	-
TGTGCCAGCAGTTACTCTCCAGGGCTTCAGCCCCAGCATTTT	CASSYSPGLQPQHF	TRBV6-5	TRBJ1-5	-	few
TGTGCCAGTTCACAGGGGAGCAATCAGCCCCAGCATTTT	CASSQGSNQPQHF	TRBV7-6	TRBJ1-5	TRBD1	-
TGTGCCAGTAGTATAGGCACAGGGCCCAACTATGGCTACACCTTC	CASSIGTGPNYGYTF	TRBV19	TRBJ1-2	-	-
TGTGCCAGCAGTTTCCCGAACAGGGTTGAGCAGTACTTC	CASSFPNRVEQYF	TRBV6-6	TRBJ2-7	-	-
TGTGCCAGCAGGACCCCGGGAGCCAACTATGGCTACACCTTC	CASRTPGANYGYTF	TRBV2	TRBJ1-2	-	-
TGCAGCGTTGGCCACATCTACGAGCAGTACTTC	CSVGHIYEQYF	TRBV29-1	TRBJ2-7	-	-
TGCAGCGTTGAATATGGGGACAGGGCGGGAGCTTTCTTT	CSVEYGDRAGAFF	TRBV29-1	TRBJ1-1	TRBD1	few
TGTGCCAGCAGACTCCTGTTGGGAGGCTATGGCTACACCTTC	CASRLLLGGYGYTF	TRBV7-2	TRBJ1-2	-	few